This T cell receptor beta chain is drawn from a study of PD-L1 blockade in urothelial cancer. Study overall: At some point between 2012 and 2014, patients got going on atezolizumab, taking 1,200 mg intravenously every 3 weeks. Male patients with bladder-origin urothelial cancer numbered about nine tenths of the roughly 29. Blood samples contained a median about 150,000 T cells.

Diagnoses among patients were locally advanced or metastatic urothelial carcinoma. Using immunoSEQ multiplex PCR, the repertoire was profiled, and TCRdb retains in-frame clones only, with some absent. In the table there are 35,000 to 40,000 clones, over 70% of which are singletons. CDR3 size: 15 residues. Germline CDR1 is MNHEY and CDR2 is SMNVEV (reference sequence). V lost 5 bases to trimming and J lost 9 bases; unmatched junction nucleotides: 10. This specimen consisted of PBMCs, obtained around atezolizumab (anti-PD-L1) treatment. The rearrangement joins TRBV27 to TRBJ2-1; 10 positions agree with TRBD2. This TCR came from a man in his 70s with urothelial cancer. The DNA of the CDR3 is TGTGCCAGCAGTACCCGACTAGCGGGTCCGGGTGAGCAGTTCTTC. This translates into CASSTRLAGPGEQFF.